The 23 T cell receptor beta chains in this list originate from one sample, sequenced in a study of blood T cell repertoires in COVID-19. Generated by immunoSEQ multiplex PCR, the TCRdb table keeps only in-frame clones and is missing some. Of around 200,000 clones detected, around 80% appear once; the ten largest clones hold less than 11%. The sample taken for sequencing was peripheral blood. These receptors all stem from a woman of 80 years or more with acute or convalescent COVID-19.

The V gene is TRBV2, the J gene TRBJ2-2; the match to TRBD1 covers 8 bases. Losses at the gene ends were 10 bases for V and 0 bases for J; bases not matched to a gene: 4. CDR3 length: 14 residues. Germline-derived CDR1 and CDR2 are SNHLY and FYNNEI. As DNA, the CDR3 is TGTGCCACACAGGACAGGGCGAACACCGGGGAGCTGTTTTTT. It codes for CATQDRANTGELFF.

The chain couples TRBV5-4 to TRBJ1-1, with TRBD1 as a possible D gene (6 bases). CDR3 length equals 15 residues. Trimming left V 4 bases short and J 5 bases short, with 18 bases between. Germline values: CDR1 SGHNT, CDR2 YYREEE (reference sequence). CDR3 nucleotides: TGTGCCAGCAGCACAGAACAGGGTTCGGGTACTGAAGCTTTCTTT. It is translated as CASSTEQGSGTEAFF.

This clone was counted a few times. The chain recombines TRBV11-2 with TRBJ2-3; TRBD1 aligns across 8 bases. Germline V lookup: CDR1 SGHAT, CDR2 FQNNGV. There are 13 residues in the CDR3. J gave up 4 bases and V 3 bases, and 0 bases lay outside the gene matches. In DNA form, the CDR3 reads TGTGCCAGCAGCTTGACAGGGGCAGATACGCAGTATTTT. Translating it yields CASSLTGADTQYF.

V is TRBV5-4 and J is TRBJ2-3, with a possible D match to TRBD2 (5 bases). From germline, CDR1 is SGHNT and CDR2 YYREEE (reference sequence). The CDR3 loop spans 14 amino acids. V lost 0 bases and J lost 6, with 11 bases in between. The CDR3 nucleotides are TGTGCCAGCAGCTTGGTTAGCGACGGCGATACGCAGTATTTT. Encoded protein: CASSLVSDGDTQYF.

The CDR3 DNA reads TGTGCCAGCAGCCCACCCCCCGGGACAGGGGGGCTATCGGGTATGCCGACGCAGTTCTTC. Its translation: CASSPPPGTGGLSGMPTQFF. The rearrangement joins TRBV28 to TRBJ2-1; 11 nucleotides agree with TRBD1. The CDR3 consists of 20 residues. Trimming took 6 bases from V and 12 from J; bases not matched to a gene: 28. CDR1 and CDR2 (germline): MDHEN, SYDVKM.

The chain combines TRBV5-1 with TRBJ2-1, with D uncertain. V was trimmed by 1 base and J by 3 bases, leaving 8 bases between them. CDR3 size: 14 residues. CDR1 is SGHRS and CDR2 is YFSETQ in the germline V gene. CDR3 bases: TGCGCCAGCAGCTTGACCCAGGACTACAATGAGCAGTTCTTC. Its protein product is CASSLTQDYNEQFF.

The chain joins TRBV19 to TRBJ1-2, with 12 bases aligning to TRBD1. Germline CDR1 LNHDA, CDR2 SQIVND (reference sequence). This CDR3 spans 15 amino acids. The junction had 9 bases not matched to a gene; V was cut back by 7 bases and J by 6 bases. CDR3 sequence (DNA): TGTGCCAGTATCGGGACAGGGGGCGCCGAGAATGGCTACACCTTC. It specifies CASIGTGGAENGYTF.

The V gene is TRBV6-5, the J gene TRBJ2-7, with TRBD1 matching 7 bases. V was pared by 6 bases and J by 3 bases, with 11 bases of the junction left unmatched. CDR3 length equals 15 residues. CDR1 MNHEY and CDR2 SVGAGI come from the germline V gene. CDR3 protein: CASRAQTGPVYEQYF. In DNA, the CDR3 is TGTGCCAGCAGAGCACAGACAGGGCCGGTCTACGAGCAGTACTTC.

The CDR3: CSASPRVYGYTF. The CDR3 coding sequence is TGCAGTGCGAGTCCACGGGTCTATGGCTACACCTTC. This chain links TRBV20-1 with TRBJ1-2; no reliable D call. Trimming pared 6 bases from V and 4 bases from J, leaving 12 bases between. This CDR3 region has 12 residues. CDR1 DFQATT and CDR2 SNEGSKA come from the germline V gene (reference sequence).

Details on this clone: This could be a read error, since a much larger clone is one nucleotide away. This chain links TRBV7-8 with TRBJ2-3; maybe TRBD2 (6 bases). V lost 4 bases to trimming and J lost 0 bases, with 8 bases between them. Germline V lookup: CDR1 SGHVS, CDR2 FQNEAQ. This CDR3 is built from 14 residues. CDR3 region: CASSSGTSTDTQYF. CDR3 nucleotides: TGTGCCAGCAGCTCCGGGACTAGCACAGATACGCAGTATTTT.

A single count supports this clone. The chain is built from TRBV7-3 and TRBJ2-7; possible D gene TRBD2, 5 bases. Trimming cost V 1 base and J 0 bases, with 10 bases left between them. The CDR3 spans 15 residues. Germline V gives CDR1 SGHTA, CDR2 FQGTGA. The CDR3 region has the DNA TGTGCCAGCAGCTTAAATCCGGGATCCTCCTACGAGCAGTACTTC. Protein product: CASSLNPGSSYEQYF.

The rearrangement links TRBV18 to TRBJ1-4, with 9 bases that match TRBD1. The CDR3 sequence is 17 residues long. In germline, CDR1 is KGHSH, CDR2 LQKENI. J lost 3 bases, V lost 5 bases, and 10 bases had no gene match. The DNA of the CDR3 is TGTGCCAGCTCATTAACCGGGACAGGGTCGCCTAATGAAAAACTGTTTTTT. Translating it yields CASSLTGTGSPNEKLFF.

This rearrangement joins TRBV11-2 to TRBJ2-1, with 8 bases identical to TRBD2. CDR3 length: 13 amino acids. Germline CDR1 SGHAT, CDR2 FQNNGV. V trimming: 5 bases; J trimming: 14 bases; junction bases outside the gene matches: 11. Written as DNA, the CDR3 is TGTGCCAGCAGCCTCGGTATACGGGGGGGAGAGTTCTTC. It yields the protein CASSLGIRGGEFF.

This clone appeared a few times. This sample includes further DNA sequences coding for the same CDR3. This chain joins TRBV28 and TRBJ1-6, with D perhaps matching TRBD1 (5 bases). CDR1 and CDR2 from the germline V gene are MDHEN and SYDVKM. The CDR3 spans 11 residues. Trimming pared 8 bases from V and 7 bases from J, leaving 6 bases between. In DNA form, the CDR3 reads TGTGCCAGCGGGGCAAATTCACCCCTCCACTTT. Amino acids: CASGANSPLHF.

This chain connects TRBV4-3 to TRBJ2-2; maybe TRBD2 (5 bases). Germline lookup yields CDR1 LGHNA and CDR2 YSLEER. V lost 1 base, J lost 2 bases, and 5 bases lay in between. The CDR3 has 14 residues. This CDR3 is CASSQGTNTGELFF. The DNA for the CDR3 is TGCGCCAGCAGCCAAGGGACTAACACCGGGGAGCTGTTTTTT.

This chain links TRBV18 with TRBJ1-1; tentative D call: TRBD1 (5 bases). The germline CDR1 and CDR2 sequences are KGHSH and LQKENI. Trimming pared 1 base from V and 1 base from J, leaving 16 bases between. The CDR3 runs 17 residues. In DNA, the CDR3 is TGTGCCAGCTCACCACGGCAGGGCACTTCTAAGAACACTGAAGCTTTCTTT. Translation gives CASSPRQGTSKNTEAFF.

This clone has a single count. J is TRBJ1-5 and V is TRBV10-3; 7 bases fit TRBD1. CDR3 length: 14 residues. Germline V CDR1 and CDR2: ENHRY, SYGVKD. The V gene end was trimmed by 6 bases and the J gene end by 6 bases; junction bases not matched to a gene: 8. In DNA, the CDR3 is TGTGCCATCAGGCCTCAGGGGGGCGGTCAGCCCCAGCATTTT. It translates to CAIRPQGGGQPQHF.

This chain uses TRBV5-4 with TRBJ2-1, with 9 bases that match TRBD2. The ends lost 10 bases at V and 8 bases at J; junction bases unmatched: 7. The CDR3 runs 12 residues. CDR1 is SGHNT and CDR2 is YYREEE in the germline V gene (reference sequence). In DNA form, the CDR3 reads TGTGCCGGTGGCGGGGGGGCCGATGAGCAGTTCTTC. Translation: CAGGGGADEQFF.

V is TRBV30 and J is TRBJ2-6; D gene ambiguous. There are 14 residues in the CDR3. Germline loops: CDR1 GTSNPN, CDR2 SVGIG (reference sequence). V lost 2 bases to trimming and J lost 4 bases, with 9 bases between them. CDR3 in DNA: TGTGCCTGGAGTTTCACACCCGGGGCCAACGTCCTGACTTTC. It encodes CAWSFTPGANVLTF.

This chain uses TRBV24-1 with TRBJ2-1; 9 nucleotides align to TRBD2. With V trimmed by 5 bases and J by 4 bases, 5 bases remained unmatched. Germline CDR1 is KGHDR and CDR2 is SFDVKD. This CDR3 spans 15 amino acids. CDR3 amino acids: CATSGRGGVYNEQFF. For the CDR3, the DNA is TGTGCCACCAGTGGGCGGGGGGGCGTTTACAATGAGCAGTTCTTC.

V and J are TRBV7-9 and TRBJ2-1, with 9 bases matching TRBD2. Germline lookup yields CDR1 SEHNR and CDR2 FQNEAQ (reference sequence). The V gene end was trimmed by 5 bases and the J gene end by 7 bases; junction bases not matched to a gene: 9. The CDR3 length is 15 residues. The CDR3 loop reads CASSLSGSLGNEQFF. The DNA for the CDR3 is TGTGCCAGCAGCCTTAGCGGGAGTTTGGGAAATGAGCAGTTCTTC.

The chain uses TRBV2 and TRBJ1-1; possible D gene TRBD1, 6 bases. Germline V gene sequence: CDR1 SNHLY, CDR2 FYNNEI. CDR3 size: 15 residues. V was trimmed by 5 bases and J by 3 bases, leaving 16 bases between them. The CDR3 loop reads CASSPETGWDTEAFF. As DNA, the CDR3 is TGTGCCAGCAGTCCTGAGACAGGATGGGACACTGAAGCTTTCTTT.

This clone has a count of ten or more. V is TRBV6-6 and J is TRBJ1-1; possibly TRBD1 for D (5 bases). This CDR3 region has 10 residues. Germline CDR1 is MNHNY and CDR2 is SVGAGI (reference sequence). Trimming shortened V by 9 bases and J by 5 bases, and 7 bases separated the two germline ends. CDR3 amino acids: CASKGTEAFF. DNA of the CDR3: TGTGCCAGTAAGGGGACTGAAGCTTTCTTT.